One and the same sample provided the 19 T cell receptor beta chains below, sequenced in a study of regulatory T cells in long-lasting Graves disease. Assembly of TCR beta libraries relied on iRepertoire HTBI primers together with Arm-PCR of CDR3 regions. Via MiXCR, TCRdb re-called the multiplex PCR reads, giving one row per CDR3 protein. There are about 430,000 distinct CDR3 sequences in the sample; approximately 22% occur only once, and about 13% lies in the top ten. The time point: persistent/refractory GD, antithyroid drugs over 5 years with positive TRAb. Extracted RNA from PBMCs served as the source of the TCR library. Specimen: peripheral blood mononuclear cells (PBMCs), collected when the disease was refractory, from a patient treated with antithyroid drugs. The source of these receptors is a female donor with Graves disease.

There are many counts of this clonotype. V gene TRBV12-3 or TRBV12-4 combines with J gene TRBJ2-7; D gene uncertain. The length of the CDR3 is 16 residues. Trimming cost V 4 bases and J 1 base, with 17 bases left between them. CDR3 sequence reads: CASSYSMGFYSYEQYF. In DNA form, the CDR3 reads TGTGCCAGCAGTTACTCGATGGGGTTTTATTCCTACGAGCAGTACTTC.

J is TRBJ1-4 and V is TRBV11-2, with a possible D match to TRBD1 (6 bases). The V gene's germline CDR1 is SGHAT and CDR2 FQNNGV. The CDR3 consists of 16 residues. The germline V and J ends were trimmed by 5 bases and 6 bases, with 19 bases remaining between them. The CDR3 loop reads CASSKRTDSIDEKLFF. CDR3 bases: TGTGCCAGCAGCAAACGGACAGACAGTATCGATGAAAAACTGTTTTTT. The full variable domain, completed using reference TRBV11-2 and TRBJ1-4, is EAGVAQSPRYKIIEKRQSVAFWCNPISGHATLYWYQQILGQGPKLLIQFQNNGVVDDSQLPKDRFSAERLKGVDSTLKIQPAKLEDSAVYLCASSKRTDSIDEKLFFGSGTQLSVL.

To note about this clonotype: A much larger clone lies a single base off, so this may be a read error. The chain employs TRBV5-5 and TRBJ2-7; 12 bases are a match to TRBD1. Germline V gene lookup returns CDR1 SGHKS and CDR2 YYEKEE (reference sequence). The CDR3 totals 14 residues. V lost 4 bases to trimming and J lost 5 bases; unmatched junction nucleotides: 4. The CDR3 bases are TGTGCCAGCAGCGCCGGGACAGGGGGCCACGAGCAGTACTTC. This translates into CASSAGTGGHEQYF. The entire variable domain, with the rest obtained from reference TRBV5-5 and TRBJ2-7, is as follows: DAGVTQSPTHLIKTRGQQVTLRCSPISGHKSVSWYQQVLGQGPQFIFQYYEKEERGRGNFPDRFSARQFPNYSSELNVNALLLGDSALYLCASSAGTGGHEQYFGPGTRLTVT.

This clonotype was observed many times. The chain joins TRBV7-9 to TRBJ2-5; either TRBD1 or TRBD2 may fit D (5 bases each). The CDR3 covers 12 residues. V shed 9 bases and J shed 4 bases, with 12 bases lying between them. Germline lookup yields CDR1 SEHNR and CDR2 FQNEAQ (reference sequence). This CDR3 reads CASSGPRETQYF. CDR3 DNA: TGTGCCAGTTCGGGGCCAAGAGAGACCCAGTACTTC.

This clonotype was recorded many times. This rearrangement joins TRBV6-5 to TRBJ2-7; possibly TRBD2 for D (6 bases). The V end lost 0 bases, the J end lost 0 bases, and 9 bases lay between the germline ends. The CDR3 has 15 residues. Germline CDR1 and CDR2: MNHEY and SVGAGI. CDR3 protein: CASSYSDSGSYEQYF. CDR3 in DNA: TGTGCCAGCAGTTACTCGGATAGCGGCTCCTACGAGCAGTACTTC.

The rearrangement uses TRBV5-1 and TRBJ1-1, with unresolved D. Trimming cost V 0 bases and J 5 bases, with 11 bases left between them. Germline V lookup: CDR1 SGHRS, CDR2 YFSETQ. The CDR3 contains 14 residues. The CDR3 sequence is CASSLGEVVTEAFF. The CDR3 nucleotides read TGCGCCAGCAGCTTGGGGGAAGTGGTTACTGAAGCTTTCTTT.

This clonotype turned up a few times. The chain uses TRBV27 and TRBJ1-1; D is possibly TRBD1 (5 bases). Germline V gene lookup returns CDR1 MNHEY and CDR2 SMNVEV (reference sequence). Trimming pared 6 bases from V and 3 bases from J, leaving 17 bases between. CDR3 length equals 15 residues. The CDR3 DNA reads TGTGCCAGCAGCCCCGCAGGGACGGGGGACACTGAAGCTTTCTTT. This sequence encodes CASSPAGTGDTEAFF.

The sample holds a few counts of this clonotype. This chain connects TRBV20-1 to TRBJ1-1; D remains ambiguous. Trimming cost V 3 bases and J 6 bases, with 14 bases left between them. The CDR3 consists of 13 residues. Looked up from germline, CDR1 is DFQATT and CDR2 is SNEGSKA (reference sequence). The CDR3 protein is CSASIVGWAEAFF. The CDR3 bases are TGCAGTGCTAGTATCGTTGGGTGGGCTGAAGCTTTCTTT.

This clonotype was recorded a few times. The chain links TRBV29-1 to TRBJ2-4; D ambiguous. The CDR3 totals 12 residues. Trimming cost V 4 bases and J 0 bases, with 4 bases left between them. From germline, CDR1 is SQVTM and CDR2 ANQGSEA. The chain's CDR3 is CSVVAAKNIQYF. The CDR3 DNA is TGCAGCGTTGTAGCAGCCAAAAACATTCAGTACTTC.

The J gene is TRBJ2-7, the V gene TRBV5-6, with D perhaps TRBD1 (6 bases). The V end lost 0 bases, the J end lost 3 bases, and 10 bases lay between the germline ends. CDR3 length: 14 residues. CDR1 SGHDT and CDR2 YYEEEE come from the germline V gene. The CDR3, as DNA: TGTGCCAGCAGCTTGGCCAGGGGTTACTACGAGCAGTACTTC. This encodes CASSLARGYYEQYF.

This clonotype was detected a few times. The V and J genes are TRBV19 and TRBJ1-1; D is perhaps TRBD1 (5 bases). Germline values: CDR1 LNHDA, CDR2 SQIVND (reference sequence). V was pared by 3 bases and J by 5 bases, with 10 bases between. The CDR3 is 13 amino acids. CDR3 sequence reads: CASSIEQATEAFF. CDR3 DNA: TGTGCCAGTAGTATCGAACAGGCGACTGAAGCTTTCTTT. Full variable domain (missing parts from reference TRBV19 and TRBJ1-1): DGGITQSPKYLFRKEGQNVTLSCEQNLNHDAMYWYRQDPGQGLRLIYYSQIVNDFQKGDIAEGYSVSREKKESFPLTVTSAQKNPTAFYLCASSIEQATEAFFGQGTRLTVV.

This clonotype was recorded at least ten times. The CDR3 nucleotides are TGCAGTGCTAGTGTGCAGGGGTACGCTGAAGCTTTCTTT. Protein sequence: CSASVQGYAEAFF. The chain employs TRBV20-1 and TRBJ1-1; possible D gene TRBD1, 6 bases. Germline CDR1 and CDR2: DFQATT and SNEGSKA (reference sequence). V was cut by 3 bases and J by 6 bases, with 14 bases left in between. The CDR3 totals 13 residues.

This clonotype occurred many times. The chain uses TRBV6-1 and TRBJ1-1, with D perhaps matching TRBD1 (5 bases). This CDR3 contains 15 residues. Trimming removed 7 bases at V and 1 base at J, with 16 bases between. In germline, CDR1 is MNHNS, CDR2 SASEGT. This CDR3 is CASTPPGTANTEAFF. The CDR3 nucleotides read TGTGCCAGCACTCCCCCCGGGACTGCGAACACTGAAGCTTTCTTT.

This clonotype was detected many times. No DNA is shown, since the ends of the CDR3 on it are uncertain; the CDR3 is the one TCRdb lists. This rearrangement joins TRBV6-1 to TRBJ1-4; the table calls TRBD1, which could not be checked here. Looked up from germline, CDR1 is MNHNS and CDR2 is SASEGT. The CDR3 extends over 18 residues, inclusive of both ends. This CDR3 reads CAIAPGQGLGEGMKNCFF.

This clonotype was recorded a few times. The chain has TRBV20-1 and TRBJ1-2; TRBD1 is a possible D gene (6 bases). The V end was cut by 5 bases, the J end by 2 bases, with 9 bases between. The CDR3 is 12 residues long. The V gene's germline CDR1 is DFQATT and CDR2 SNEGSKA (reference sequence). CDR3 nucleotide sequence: TGCAGTGCTGGGAGGGGGAACTATGGCTACACCTTC. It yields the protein CSAGRGNYGYTF.

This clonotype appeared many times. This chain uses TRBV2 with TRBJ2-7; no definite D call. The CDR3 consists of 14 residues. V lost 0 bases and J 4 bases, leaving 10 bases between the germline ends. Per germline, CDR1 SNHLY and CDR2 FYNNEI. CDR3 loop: CASSEALSLYEQYF. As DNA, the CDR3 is TGTGCCAGCAGTGAAGCGCTTAGCCTATACGAGCAGTACTTC.

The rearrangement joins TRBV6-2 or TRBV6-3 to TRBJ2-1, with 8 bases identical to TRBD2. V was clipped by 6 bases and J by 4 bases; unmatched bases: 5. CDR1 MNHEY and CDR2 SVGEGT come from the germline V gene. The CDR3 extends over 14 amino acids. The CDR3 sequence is CASSQREIYNEQFF. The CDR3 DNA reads TGTGCCAGCAGCCAGCGGGAGATATACAATGAGCAGTTCTTC.

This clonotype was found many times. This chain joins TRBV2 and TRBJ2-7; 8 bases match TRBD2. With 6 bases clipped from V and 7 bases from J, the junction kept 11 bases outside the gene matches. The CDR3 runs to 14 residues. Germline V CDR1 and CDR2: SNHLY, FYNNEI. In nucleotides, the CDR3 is TGTGCCAGCAGGACGGGAGGGGGAGGAGGAGAGCAGTACTTC. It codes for CASRTGGGGGEQYF.

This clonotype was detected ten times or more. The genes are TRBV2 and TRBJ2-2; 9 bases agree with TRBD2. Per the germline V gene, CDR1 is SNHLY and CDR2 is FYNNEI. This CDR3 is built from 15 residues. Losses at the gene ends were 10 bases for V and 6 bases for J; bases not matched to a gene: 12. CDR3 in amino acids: CAIAWGTSLAGELFF. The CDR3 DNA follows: TGTGCCATAGCATGGGGGACTAGCTTGGCCGGGGAGCTGTTTTTT.